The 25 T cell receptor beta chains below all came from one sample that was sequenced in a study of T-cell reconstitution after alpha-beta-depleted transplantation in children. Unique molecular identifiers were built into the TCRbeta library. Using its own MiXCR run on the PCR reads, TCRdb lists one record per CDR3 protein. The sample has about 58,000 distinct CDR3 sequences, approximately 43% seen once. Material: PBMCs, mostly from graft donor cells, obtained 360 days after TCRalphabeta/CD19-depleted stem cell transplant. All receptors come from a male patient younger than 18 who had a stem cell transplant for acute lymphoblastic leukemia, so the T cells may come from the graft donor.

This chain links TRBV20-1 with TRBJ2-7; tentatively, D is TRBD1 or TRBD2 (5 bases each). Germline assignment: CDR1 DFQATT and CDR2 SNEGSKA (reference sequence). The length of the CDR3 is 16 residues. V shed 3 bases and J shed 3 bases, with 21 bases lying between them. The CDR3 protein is CSARRQPGGRNYEQYF. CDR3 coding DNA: TGCAGTGCTAGGAGGCAACCTGGGGGACGGAACTACGAGCAGTACTTC.

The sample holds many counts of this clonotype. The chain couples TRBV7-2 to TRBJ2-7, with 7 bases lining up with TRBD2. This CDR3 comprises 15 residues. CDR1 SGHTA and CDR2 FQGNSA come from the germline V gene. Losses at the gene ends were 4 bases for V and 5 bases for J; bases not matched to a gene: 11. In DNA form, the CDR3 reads TGTGCCAGCAGCTGGAGGGAGGGGTTCGGGGACGAGCAGTACTTC. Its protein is CASSWREGFGDEQYF.

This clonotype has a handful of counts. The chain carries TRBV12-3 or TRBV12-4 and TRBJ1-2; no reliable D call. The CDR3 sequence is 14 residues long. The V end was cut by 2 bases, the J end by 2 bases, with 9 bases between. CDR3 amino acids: CASSLLMLNYGYTF. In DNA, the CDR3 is TGTGCCAGCAGTTTACTCATGCTCAACTATGGCTACACCTTC.

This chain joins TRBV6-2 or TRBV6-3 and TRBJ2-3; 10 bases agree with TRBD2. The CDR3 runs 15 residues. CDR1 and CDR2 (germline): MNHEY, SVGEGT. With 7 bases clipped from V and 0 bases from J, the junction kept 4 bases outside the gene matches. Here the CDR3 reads CASTIAGGSTDTQYF. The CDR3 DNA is TGTGCCAGCACTATAGCGGGGGGAAGCACAGATACGCAGTATTTT.

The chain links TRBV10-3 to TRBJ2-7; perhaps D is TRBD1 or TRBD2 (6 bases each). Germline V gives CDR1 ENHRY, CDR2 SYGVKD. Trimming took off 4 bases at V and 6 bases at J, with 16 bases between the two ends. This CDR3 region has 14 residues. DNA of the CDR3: TGTGCCATCAGTGCCCCGGGGGCTGAGGGCGAGCAGTACTTC. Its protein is CAISAPGAEGEQYF.

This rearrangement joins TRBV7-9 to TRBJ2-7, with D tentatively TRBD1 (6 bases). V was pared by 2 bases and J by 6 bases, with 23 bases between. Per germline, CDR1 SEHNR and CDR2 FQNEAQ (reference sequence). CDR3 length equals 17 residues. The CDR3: CASSLRADLMEGGEQYF. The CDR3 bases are TGTGCCAGCAGCTTACGAGCGGACCTGATGGAAGGGGGCGAGCAGTACTTC. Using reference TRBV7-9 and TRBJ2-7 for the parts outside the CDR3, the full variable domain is DTGVSQNPRHKITKRGQNVTFRCDPISEHNRLYWYRQTLGQGPEFLTYFQNEAQLEKSRLLSDRFSAERPKGSFSTLEIQRTEQGDSAMYLCASSLRADLMEGGEQYFGPGTRLTVT.

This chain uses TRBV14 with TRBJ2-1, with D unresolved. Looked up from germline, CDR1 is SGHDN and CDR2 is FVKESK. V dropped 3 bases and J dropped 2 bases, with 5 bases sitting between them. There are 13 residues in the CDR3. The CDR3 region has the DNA TGTGCCAGCAGCCACCGGGCCTACAATGAGCAGTTCTTC. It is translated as CASSHRAYNEQFF.

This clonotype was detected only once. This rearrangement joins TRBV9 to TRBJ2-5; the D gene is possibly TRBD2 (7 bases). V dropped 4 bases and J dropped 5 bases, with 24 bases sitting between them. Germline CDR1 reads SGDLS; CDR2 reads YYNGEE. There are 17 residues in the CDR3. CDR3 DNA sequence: TGTGCCAGCAGCCCTATGACTATTGCGGGGGCCAGGGAGACCCAGTACTTC. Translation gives CASSPMTIAGARETQYF. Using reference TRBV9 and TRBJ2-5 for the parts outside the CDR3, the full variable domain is DSGVTQTPKHLITATGQRVTLRCSPRSGDLSVYWYQQSLDQGLQFLIQYYNGEERAKGNILERFSAQQFPDLHSELNLSSLELGDSALYFCASSPMTIAGARETQYFGPGTRLLVL.

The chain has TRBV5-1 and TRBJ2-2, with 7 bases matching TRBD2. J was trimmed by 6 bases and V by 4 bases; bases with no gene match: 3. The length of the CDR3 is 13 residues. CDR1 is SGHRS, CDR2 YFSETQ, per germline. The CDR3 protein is CASSLTSSGELFF. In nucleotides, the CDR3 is TGCGCCAGCAGCCTGACTAGCTCCGGGGAGCTGTTTTTT. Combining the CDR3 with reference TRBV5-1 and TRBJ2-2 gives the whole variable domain KAGVTQTPRYLIKTRGQQVTLSCSPISGHRSVSWYQQTPGQGLQFLFEYFSETQRNKGNFPGRFSGRQFSNSRSEMNVSTLELGDSALYLCASSLTSSGELFFGEGSRLTVL.

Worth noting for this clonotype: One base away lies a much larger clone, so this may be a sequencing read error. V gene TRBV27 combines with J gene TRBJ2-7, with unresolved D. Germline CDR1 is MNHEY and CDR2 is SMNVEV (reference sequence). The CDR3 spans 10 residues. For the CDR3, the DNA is TGTGCCAGCAGTTTCTACGAGGAGTACTTC. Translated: CASSFYEEYF.

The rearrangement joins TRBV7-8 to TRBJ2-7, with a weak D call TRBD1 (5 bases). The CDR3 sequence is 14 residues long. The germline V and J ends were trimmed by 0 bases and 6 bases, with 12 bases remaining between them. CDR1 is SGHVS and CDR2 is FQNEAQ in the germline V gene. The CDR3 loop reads CASSLAGPGIEQYF. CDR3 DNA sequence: TGTGCCAGCAGCTTAGCCGGCCCAGGGATCGAGCAGTACTTC.

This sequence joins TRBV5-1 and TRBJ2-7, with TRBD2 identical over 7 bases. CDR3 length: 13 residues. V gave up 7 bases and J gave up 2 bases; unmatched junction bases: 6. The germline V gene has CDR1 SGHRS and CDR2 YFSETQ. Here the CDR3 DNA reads TGCGCCAGCGCCGGGGGGAGGCCCTACGAGCAGTACTTC. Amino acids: CASAGGRPYEQYF. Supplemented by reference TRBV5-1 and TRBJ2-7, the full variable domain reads KAGVTQTPRYLIKTRGQQVTLSCSPISGHRSVSWYQQTPGQGLQFLFEYFSETQRNKGNFPGRFSGRQFSNSRSEMNVSTLELGDSALYLCASAGGRPYEQYFGPGTRLTVT.

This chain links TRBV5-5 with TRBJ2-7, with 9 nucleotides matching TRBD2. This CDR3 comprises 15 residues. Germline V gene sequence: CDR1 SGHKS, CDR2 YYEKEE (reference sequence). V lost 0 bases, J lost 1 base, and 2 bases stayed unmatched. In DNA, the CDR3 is TGTGCCAGCAGCTTGGCCAGCGGGAGGTCCTACGAGCAGTACTTC. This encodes CASSLASGRSYEQYF.

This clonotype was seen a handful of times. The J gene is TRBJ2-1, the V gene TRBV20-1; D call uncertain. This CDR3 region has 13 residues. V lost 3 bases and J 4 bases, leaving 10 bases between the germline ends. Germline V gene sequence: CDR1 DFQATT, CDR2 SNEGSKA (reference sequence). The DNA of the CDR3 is TGCAGTGCTAGTTCGGACGGTTACAATGAGCAGTTCTTC. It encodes CSASSDGYNEQFF.

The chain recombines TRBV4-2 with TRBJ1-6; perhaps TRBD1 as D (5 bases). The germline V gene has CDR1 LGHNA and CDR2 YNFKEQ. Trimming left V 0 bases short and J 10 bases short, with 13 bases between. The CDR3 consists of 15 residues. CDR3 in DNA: TGTGCCAGCAGCCAAGATGGTCAGGGAGACTCACCCCTCCACTTT. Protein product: CASSQDGQGDSPLHF.

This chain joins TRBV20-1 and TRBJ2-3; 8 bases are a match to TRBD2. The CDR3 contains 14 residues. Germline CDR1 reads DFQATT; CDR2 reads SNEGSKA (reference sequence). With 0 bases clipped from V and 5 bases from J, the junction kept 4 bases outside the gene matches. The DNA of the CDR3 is TGCAGTGCTAGAGATCGCACTAGCGGAGATACGCAGTATTTT. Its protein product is CSARDRTSGDTQYF.

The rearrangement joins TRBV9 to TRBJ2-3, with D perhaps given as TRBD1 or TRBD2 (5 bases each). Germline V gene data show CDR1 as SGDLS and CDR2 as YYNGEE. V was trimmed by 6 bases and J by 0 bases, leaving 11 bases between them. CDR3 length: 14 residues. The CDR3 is CASNPGTSTDTQYF. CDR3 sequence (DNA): TGTGCCAGCAACCCCGGGACGAGCACAGATACGCAGTATTTT.

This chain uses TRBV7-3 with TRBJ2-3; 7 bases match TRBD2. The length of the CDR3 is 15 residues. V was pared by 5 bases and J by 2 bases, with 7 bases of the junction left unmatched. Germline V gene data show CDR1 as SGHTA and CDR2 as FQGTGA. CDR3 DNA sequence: TGTGCCAGCAGCACAGGACTAGTGAACACAGATACGCAGTATTTT. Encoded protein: CASSTGLVNTDTQYF.

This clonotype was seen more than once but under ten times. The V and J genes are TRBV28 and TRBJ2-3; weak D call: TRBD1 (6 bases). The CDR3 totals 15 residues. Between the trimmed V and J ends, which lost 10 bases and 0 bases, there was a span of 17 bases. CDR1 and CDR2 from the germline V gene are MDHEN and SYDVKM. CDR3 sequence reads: CATSLQGPSTDTQYF. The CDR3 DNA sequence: TGTGCCACCTCGTTACAGGGTCCGAGCACAGATACGCAGTATTTT.

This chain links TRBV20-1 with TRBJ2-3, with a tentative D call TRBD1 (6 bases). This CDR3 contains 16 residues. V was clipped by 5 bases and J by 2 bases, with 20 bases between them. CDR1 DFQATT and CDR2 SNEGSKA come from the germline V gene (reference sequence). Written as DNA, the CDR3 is TGCAGTGCTTGGGGGTATGGGGGCTCCTTCACAGATACGCAGTATTTT. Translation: CSAWGYGGSFTDTQYF.

The CDR3 here is CASSSGNPYEQYF. CDR3 in DNA: TGTGCCAGCAGCAGCGGGAACCCCTACGAGCAGTACTTC. The chain has TRBV7-9 and TRBJ2-7; 7 bases agree with TRBD2. After removal of 5 bases from V and 2 bases from J, the junction contained 3 bases not matched to a gene. CDR3 length: 13 residues. CDR1 and CDR2 from the germline V gene are SEHNR and FQNEAQ (reference sequence).

CDR3 coding DNA: TGTGCCAGCAGTGCACCAGGGGATGAAGAGACCCAGTACTTC. The encoded protein is CASSAPGDEETQYF. V is TRBV2 and J is TRBJ2-5, with D possibly being TRBD1 (6 bases). Trimming took off 4 bases at V and 3 bases at J, with 12 bases between the two ends. CDR1 and CDR2 (germline): SNHLY, FYNNEI. The CDR3 consists of 14 residues.

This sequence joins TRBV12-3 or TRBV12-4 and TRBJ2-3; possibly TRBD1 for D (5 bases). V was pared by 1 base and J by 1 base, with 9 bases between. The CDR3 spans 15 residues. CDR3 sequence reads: CASSLDAGRTDTQYF. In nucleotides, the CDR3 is TGTGCCAGCAGTTTAGACGCAGGGCGCACAGATACGCAGTATTTT.

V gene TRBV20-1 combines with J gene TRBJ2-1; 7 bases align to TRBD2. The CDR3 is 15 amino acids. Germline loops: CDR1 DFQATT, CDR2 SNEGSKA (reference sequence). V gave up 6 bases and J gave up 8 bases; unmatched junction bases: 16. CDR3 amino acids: CSAYVGRKKGDEQFF. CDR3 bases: TGCAGTGCCTATGTCGGGAGGAAGAAGGGCGATGAGCAGTTCTTC.

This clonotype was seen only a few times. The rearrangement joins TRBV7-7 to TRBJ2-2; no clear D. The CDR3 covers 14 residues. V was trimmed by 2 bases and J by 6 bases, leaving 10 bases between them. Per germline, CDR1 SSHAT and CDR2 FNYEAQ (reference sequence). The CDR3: CASSLFVGPGELFF. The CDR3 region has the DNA TGTGCCAGCAGCTTATTTGTGGGCCCCGGGGAGCTGTTTTTT.